One sample yielded the 5 T cell receptor beta chains listed below, sequenced in a study of early T cells in non-severe SARS-CoV-2 infection. Each CDR3 protein is one row after TCRdb ran MiXCR on the 5' RACE reads. The table lists over 85,000 distinct CDR3 sequences, roughly 17% of them singletons. Sequenced: whole blood. These receptors were obtained from an adult who was a healthcare worker with PCR-confirmed SARS-CoV-2 infection or an uninfected control (not recorded which).

CDR3 loop: CASSKPLLGGYNEQFF. CDR3 sequence (DNA): TGTGCCAGCAGCAAACCCCTACTGGGGGGCTACAATGAGCAGTTCTTC. The chain recombines TRBV21-1 with TRBJ2-1; the DNA was not used to check the table's D call, TRBD1. TRBV21-1 constitutes a pseudogene. The CDR3 is made up of 16 amino acids.

This sequence joins TRBV29-1 and TRBJ2-3, with TRBD1 identical over 7 bases. The CDR3 runs 14 residues. With 0 bases clipped from V and 4 bases from J, the junction kept 4 bases outside the gene matches. CDR1 and CDR2 from the germline V gene are SQVTM and ANQGSEA. This CDR3 is CSVEEQGSADTQYF. The CDR3, as DNA: TGCAGCGTTGAAGAACAGGGGAGCGCAGATACGCAGTATTTT.

This chain links TRBV4-2 with TRBJ2-1; D remains ambiguous. From germline, CDR1 is LGHNA and CDR2 YNFKEQ. V lost 0 bases and J 6 bases, leaving 3 bases between the germline ends. This CDR3 is 12 amino acids long. The DNA of the CDR3 is TGTGCCAGCAGCCAAGAGTCCAATGAGCAGTTCTTC. This translates into CASSQESNEQFF.

This clonotype appeared many times. The chain recombines TRBV6-5 with TRBJ1-1; D not certain. Germline loops: CDR1 MNHEY, CDR2 SVGAGI. This CDR3 spans 12 amino acids. Trimming removed 6 bases from V and 6 bases from J, with 11 bases in between. The CDR3 bases are TGTGCCAGCAGCCGCGACGGATCTGAAGCTTTCTTT. As protein: CASSRDGSEAFF.

This chain connects TRBV29-1 to TRBJ2-5; D not certain. The CDR3 spans 15 residues. Germline V CDR1 and CDR2: SQVTM, ANQGSEA. V lost 3 bases and J 1 base, leaving 15 bases between the germline ends. The CDR3 loop reads CSVDPDRNFQETQYF. Written as DNA, the CDR3 is TGCAGCGTTGACCCGGACCGGAATTTCCAAGAGACCCAGTACTTC.